The TCR beta chain described here comes from a study of T cells in Graves' hyperthyroidism and ophthalmopathy. In the study overall: The blood sample was taken at first diagnosis, before treatment began. General study findings and limits: Among clonotypes expanded in thyroid above 0.001, most were also found in blood.

This clonotype was seen ten or more times. Its antigen is undetermined. TCR beta CDR3 sequences were amplified from RNA transcripts. Carried out on the TCR CDR3, a first-round RT-PCR used the HTBI primer set. TCRdb fed the multiplex PCR reads into MiXCR, producing one record per CDR3 protein. The sample lists around 350,000 distinct CDR3 sequences, roughly 15% occurring once. The CDR3 extends over 12 amino acids. V lost 2 bases and J lost 2, with 4 bases in between. From germline, CDR1 is KGHSH and CDR2 LQKENI. The diagnoses drew upon clinical symptoms, serum thyroxine and TRAb, thyroid ultrasound and orbital computed tomography. Using 9.5 to 10 ml of fresh peripheral blood, PBMCs were prepared.

The chain is built from TRBV18 and TRBJ2-7; D gene ambiguous. This sequence originates from a woman aged 25 to 39 with Graves' ophthalmopathy. The sample comprised blood. CDR3 in amino acids: CASSPSAYEQYF. In nucleotides, the CDR3 is TGTGCCAGCTCACCATCGGCCTACGAGCAGTACTTC.